Following are 26 T cell receptor beta chains from one sample sequenced in a study of neurological immune-mediated disorders. TCRdb redid the calling of the 5' RACE reads with MiXCR, one entry per CDR3 protein. The data contain tens of thousands of distinct CDR3 sequences, more than 9.5% of them singletons. Input material: PBMCs. The receptors derive from a man aged 60 to 75 in good health.

This clonotype was detected ten times or more. This chain connects TRBV7-9 to TRBJ1-5, with a weak D call TRBD1 (6 bases). The CDR3 is made up of 14 amino acids. Trimming removed 4 bases at V and 7 bases at J, with 14 bases between. Germline CDR1 SEHNR, CDR2 FQNEAQ (reference sequence). CDR3 in amino acids: CASSSTGMAQPQHF. CDR3 DNA sequence: TGTGCCAGCAGCTCAACAGGGATGGCGCAGCCCCAGCATTTT.

Many counts were recorded for this clonotype. The chain couples TRBV7-9 to TRBJ2-7; TRBD1 agrees at 9 bases. Germline values: CDR1 SEHNR, CDR2 FQNEAQ (reference sequence). V was pared by 5 bases and J by 7 bases, with 6 bases of the junction left unmatched. The CDR3 length is 13 residues. CDR3 loop: CASSRQGVREQYF. CDR3 in DNA: TGTGCCAGCAGCCGACAGGGGGTGAGGGAGCAGTACTTC.

Many counts were recorded for this clonotype. V is TRBV5-4 and J is TRBJ2-1; D ambiguous. With 1 base removed from V and 9 bases from J, the gap between germline ends came to 8 bases. The CDR3 is 12 amino acids. In germline, CDR1 is SGHNT, CDR2 YYREEE (reference sequence). CDR3 DNA: TGTGCCAGCAGCTTGTCCCGCGGTGAGCAGTTCTTC. Its protein is CASSLSRGEQFF.

This clonotype was recorded many times. V is TRBV7-8 and J is TRBJ2-2; no clear D gene. The CDR3 is 16 amino acids. CDR1 is SGHVS, CDR2 FQNEAQ, per germline. The ends were cut back, 2 bases at V and 1 base at J, with 11 bases in the middle. The CDR3, as DNA: TGTGCCAGCAGCTTATTAGATCTTAGGAACACCGGGGAGCTGTTTTTT. Protein: CASSLLDLRNTGELFF.

This clonotype was seen at least ten times. J is TRBJ2-3 and V is TRBV2; weak D call: TRBD1 (6 bases). The CDR3 sequence is 13 residues long. The V end was cut by 7 bases, the J end by 6 bases, with 14 bases between. Germline V lookup: CDR1 SNHLY, CDR2 FYNNEI. CDR3 bases: TGTGCCAGCACCAGGACAGCTATCGATACGCAGTATTTT. Translated: CASTRTAIDTQYF.

The J gene is TRBJ2-4, the V gene TRBV18, with 9 bases identical to TRBD1. CDR3 length: 16 residues. Germline V gene data show CDR1 as KGHSH and CDR2 as LQKENI. The V and J ends lost 3 bases and 0 bases, in that order; junction bases with no gene match: 3. CDR3 DNA sequence: TGTGCCAGCTCACCCGGGACAGGGAAAGCCAAAAACATTCAGTACTTC. It yields the protein CASSPGTGKAKNIQYF.

This clonotype was seen many times. This chain links TRBV7-2 with TRBJ2-7; D is uncertain. Germline-derived CDR1 and CDR2 are SGHTA and FQGNSA. Trimming cost V 3 bases and J 2 bases, with 14 bases left between them. This CDR3 is built from 15 residues. The CDR3 loop reads CASSFYSETAYEQYF. CDR3 DNA: TGTGCCAGCAGCTTCTACAGCGAAACCGCCTACGAGCAGTACTTC.

At least ten counts were recorded for this clonotype. The V and J genes are TRBV7-8 and TRBJ2-1; D is uncertain. CDR1 is SGHVS and CDR2 is FQNEAQ in the germline V gene. The CDR3 spans 15 residues. With 1 base removed from V and 3 bases from J, the gap between germline ends came to 10 bases. The CDR3 nucleotides are TGTGCCAGCAGCTTAGTGGTCAGGAACTACAATGAGCAGTTCTTC. Its translation is CASSLVVRNYNEQFF.

This clonotype was counted many times. The V and J genes are TRBV20-1 and TRBJ2-7, with D perhaps given as TRBD1 or TRBD2 (5 bases each). V lost 6 bases, J lost 7 bases, and 13 bases lay in between. CDR3 size: 11 residues. CDR1 DFQATT and CDR2 SNEGSKA come from the germline V gene (reference sequence). The CDR3 spells CSAALRGEQYF. For the CDR3, the DNA is TGCAGTGCAGCCCTGAGGGGAGAGCAGTACTTC.

This clonotype was counted once. The chain couples TRBV6-5 to TRBJ2-2; 8 bases agree with TRBD1. The CDR3 totals 14 residues. Germline-derived CDR1 and CDR2 are MNHEY and SVGAGI. The junction had 12 bases not matched to a gene; V was cut back by 6 bases and J by 12 bases. The CDR3 DNA is TGTGCCAGCAGATACCAGGGGGCGGATGGGAAGCTGTTTTTT. This translates into CASRYQGADGKLFF.

The chain uses TRBV18 and TRBJ2-7, with 7 bases matching TRBD1. Trimming took 2 bases from V and 1 from J; bases not matched to a gene: 8. The CDR3 consists of 16 residues. Germline CDR1 reads KGHSH; CDR2 reads LQKENI. CDR3 residues: CASSPRGRGQSYEQYF. CDR3 nucleotide sequence: TGTGCCAGCTCACCAAGGGGAAGGGGGCAATCCTACGAGCAGTACTTC.

In this sample, this clonotype turned up many times. V gene TRBV9 combines with J gene TRBJ2-3; D is unclear. Germline V gene lookup returns CDR1 SGDLS and CDR2 YYNGEE. The CDR3 is 14 residues long. V gave up 3 bases and J gave up 0 bases, with 8 bases separating them. The CDR3 coding sequence is TGTGCCAGCAGCGCTTCTATTAGCACAGATACGCAGTATTTT. Translation gives CASSASISTDTQYF.

At least ten counts were recorded for this clonotype. CDR3 nucleotide sequence: TGCGCCAGCAGCTCTGGGGACCGGGACAGGGAATCTGGCTACACCTTC. Translating it yields CASSSGDRDRESGYTF. V is TRBV5-1 and J is TRBJ1-2; 9 bases match TRBD1. Germline assignment: CDR1 SGHRS and CDR2 YFSETQ. The J segment lost 7 bases and the V segment lost 3 bases, leaving 13 bases of the junction unmatched. The CDR3 is 16 amino acids.

This clonotype was detected ten times or more. The rearrangement joins TRBV4-1 to TRBJ2-3, with D perhaps matching TRBD2 (5 bases). V was shortened by 1 base and J by 4 bases, with 12 bases between the two germline ends. The CDR3 loop spans 15 amino acids. From germline, CDR1 is MGHRA and CDR2 YSYEKL. CDR3 nucleotides: TGCGCCAGCAGCCAAGTTGGACTCCAAGCAGATACGCAGTATTTT. It specifies CASSQVGLQADTQYF.

This clonotype was counted at least ten times. V usage is TRBV20-1 and J usage is TRBJ2-7; tentative D call: TRBD2 (7 bases). CDR1 and CDR2 from the germline V gene are DFQATT and SNEGSKA (reference sequence). CDR3 size: 14 residues. V was trimmed by 3 bases and J by 2 bases, leaving 14 bases between them. The CDR3: CSARGGTFPYEQYF. The CDR3 DNA is TGCAGTGCTAGGGGGGGGACATTTCCCTACGAGCAGTACTTC.

The CDR3 bases are TGTGCCATCAGTGTGGACAGAGGCCTCCAAGTCGAGACCCAGTACTTC. Translating it yields CAISVDRGLQVETQYF. This sequence joins TRBV10-3 and TRBJ2-5; possibly TRBD1 for D (6 bases). The CDR3 loop spans 16 amino acids. Trimming stripped 4 bases from V and 5 bases from J, with 20 bases between. CDR1 and CDR2 from the germline V gene are ENHRY and SYGVKD.

In the case of this clonotype: The junction and the germline gene differ at one end; a read error may be behind it. V gene TRBV5-1 combines with J gene TRBJ1-1, with 10 positions matching TRBD1. Germline-derived CDR1 and CDR2 are SGHRS and YFSETQ. CDR3 size: 15 residues. CDR3 loop: CAGSLDGTGDTEAFF. DNA of the CDR3: TGCGCCGGCAGCTTGGACGGGACAGGGGACACTGAAGCTTTCTTT.

This clonotype has a count of ten or more. The chain employs TRBV20-1 and TRBJ1-3, with no clear D. Per the germline V gene, CDR1 is DFQATT and CDR2 is SNEGSKA (reference sequence). V was cut by 6 bases and J by 4 bases, with 19 bases left in between. This CDR3 has 15 amino acids. The CDR3 reads CSARGSGLSGNTIYF. CDR3 coding DNA: TGCAGTGCCCGAGGTAGTGGGCTCTCCGGAAACACCATATATTTT.

V and J are TRBV7-2 and TRBJ1-5; no reliable D call. The germline V and J ends were trimmed by 5 bases and 5 bases, with 10 bases remaining between them. The CDR3 runs 13 residues. The V gene's germline CDR1 is SGHTA and CDR2 FQGNSA. The CDR3 here is CASSRQEHQPQHF. In nucleotides, the CDR3 is TGTGCCAGCAGCCGACAAGAACATCAGCCCCAGCATTTT.

This clonotype came up many times. The chain links TRBV5-6 to TRBJ1-1, with 7 bases identical to TRBD1. V shed 2 bases, J shed 3 bases, and the junction held 1 base outside the gene matches. Germline loops: CDR1 SGHDT, CDR2 YYEEEE. This CDR3 is 13 amino acids long. The CDR3 sequence is CASSLGTDTEAFF. The CDR3 DNA follows: TGTGCCAGCAGCTTAGGGACAGACACTGAAGCTTTCTTT. Filled out from reference TRBV5-6 and TRBJ1-1, the complete variable domain reads DAGVTQSPTHLIKTRGQQVTLRCSPKSGHDTVSWYQQALGQGPQFIFQYYEEEERQRGNFPDRFSGHQFPNYSSELNVNALLLGDSALYLCASSLGTDTEAFFGQGTRLTVV.

This clonotype was counted at least ten times. The V call is TRBV28, the J call TRBJ1-5, with D possibly matching TRBD1 (5 bases). This CDR3 spans 13 amino acids. Germline CDR1 reads MDHEN; CDR2 reads SYDVKM. The V end lost 4 bases, the J end lost 1 base, and 5 bases lay between the germline ends. In nucleotides, the CDR3 is TGTGCCAGCAGTTCAGGGAGCAATCAGCCCCAGCATTTT. Translated, it gives CASSSGSNQPQHF.

The chain has TRBV6-5 and TRBJ1-1; D is undetermined. This CDR3 spans 14 amino acids. Trimming stripped 6 bases from V and 4 bases from J, with 15 bases between. Germline-derived CDR1 and CDR2 are MNHEY and SVGAGI. The CDR3 loop reads CASRRVVGFTEAFF. CDR3 bases: TGTGCCAGCAGGAGGGTTGTGGGTTTCACTGAAGCTTTCTTT.

This clonotype was observed at least ten times. The chain uses TRBV4-3 and TRBJ2-2, with D possibly TRBD2 on 6 matching bases. The V end was cut by 0 bases, the J end by 4 bases, with 12 bases between. In germline, CDR1 is LGHNA, CDR2 YSLEER. This CDR3 region has 16 residues. The CDR3 sequence: CASSQDSSGRTGELFF. The CDR3 DNA reads as TGCGCCAGCAGCCAAGATAGTAGCGGTCGCACCGGGGAGCTGTTTTTT.

This clonotype came up a few times. The chain carries TRBV6-2 or TRBV6-3 and TRBJ1-2, with D unresolved. The germline V gene encodes CDR1 MNHEY and CDR2 SVGEGT. The CDR3 has 12 amino acids. The ends were cut back, 6 bases at V and 6 bases at J, with 11 bases in the middle. CDR3 in amino acids: CASSPPGHGYTF. DNA of the CDR3: TGTGCCAGCAGCCCCCCCGGCCATGGCTACACCTTC.

A note on this clonotype: A much bigger clone sits one base away, suggesting this may be a read error. The chain uses TRBV6-5 and TRBJ1-1; D not resolved. The germline V gene has CDR1 MNHEY and CDR2 SVGAGI. This CDR3 is built from 11 residues. CDR3 sequence reads: CASRINTEALF. For the CDR3, the DNA is TGTGCCAGCAGGATTAACACTGAAGCTTTATTT.

At least ten counts were recorded for this clonotype. The CDR3 sequence: CASSVTYSNQPQHF. CDR3 bases: TGTGCCAGCTCGGTGACATACTCCAATCAGCCCCAGCATTTT. The chain uses TRBV5-6 and TRBJ1-5; D call uncertain. V lost 7 bases and J 3 bases, leaving 14 bases between the germline ends. CDR3 length: 14 residues. CDR1 and CDR2 (germline): SGHDT, YYEEEE.